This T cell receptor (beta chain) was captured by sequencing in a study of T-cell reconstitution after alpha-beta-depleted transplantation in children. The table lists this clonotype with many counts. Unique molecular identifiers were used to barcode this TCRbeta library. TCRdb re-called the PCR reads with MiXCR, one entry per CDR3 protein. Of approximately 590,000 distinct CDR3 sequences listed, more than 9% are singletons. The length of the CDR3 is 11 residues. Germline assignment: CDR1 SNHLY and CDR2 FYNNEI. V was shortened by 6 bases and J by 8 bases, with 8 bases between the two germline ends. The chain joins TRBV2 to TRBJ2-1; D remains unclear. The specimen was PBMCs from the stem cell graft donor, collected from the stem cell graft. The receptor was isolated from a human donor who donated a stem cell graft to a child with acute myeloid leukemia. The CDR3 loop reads CASSIAYEQFF. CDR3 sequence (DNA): TGTGCCAGCAGCATTGCCTATGAGCAGTTCTTC. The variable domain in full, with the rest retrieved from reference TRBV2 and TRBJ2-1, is EPEVTQTPSHQVTQMGQEVILRCVPISNHLYFYWYRQILGQKVEFLVSFYNNEISEKSEIFDDQFSVERPDGSNFTLKIRSTKLEDSAMYFCASSIAYEQFFGPGTRLTVL.